This paragraph covers one T cell receptor (beta chain) sequence. What it binds is unknown. This may come from a read error, since a much larger clone is one base off. Since the CDR3 does not end with the conserved phenylalanine or tryptophan, this likely comes from a read error. The entry originates in a study of CD8 T cells in ankylosing spondylitis. By quantitative 5'-RACE with molecular barcodes, the TCR beta libraries were made. Using its own MiXCR run on the 5' RACE reads, TCRdb lists one record per CDR3 protein. In the table there are around 280,000 distinct CDR3 sequences, about 19% of which are singletons. J was trimmed by 2 bases and V by 6 bases; bases with no gene match: 6. This CDR3 has 14 amino acids. General study points: Typical of ankylosing spondylitis blood, it appeared, was a TCR beta motif of fewer than 10 highly homologous variants. Within peripheral blood, clones linked to disease were CD8+ and relatively rare. Reportedly, disease-linked clones are significantly enriched in ankylosing spondylitis patients' matched synovial fluid.

The gene calls are TRBV12-3 or TRBV12-4 and TRBJ1-1; 7 nucleotides align to TRBD1. The receptor's source is a male donor with ankylosing spondylitis or in good health (not recorded which). Sequencing was performed on blood, either unsorted or a sorted T cell fraction (not recorded which). CDR3 sequence: CASSHRDSNTEAFL. The CDR3 nucleotides read TGTGCCAGCAGCCATCGGGACAGCAACACTGAAGCTTTCCTT.